This record concerns one T cell receptor beta chain sequence. What it binds is unknown. The data were obtained in a study of blood T cell dynamics during melanoma immunotherapy. General study results and limits: It remained unknown if the driving T cell clones were melanoma-specific.

The CDR3 totals 16 residues. Germline-derived CDR1 and CDR2 are SGHTA and FQGTGA. With V trimmed by 7 bases and J by 5 bases, 8 bases remained unmatched. DNA loading was fixed at around 0.35 ug for all bulk PBMC samples. Profiled with immunoSEQ multiplex PCR; TCRdb holds only in-frame clones, not every one. In the table there are roughly 20,000 clones, around 90% of which are singletons. The time point was: week 3, after first cycle of checkpoint inhibitor. Blood was drawn before treatment and at week 3 after checkpoint blockade. The source is a human donor with melanoma. The V call is TRBV7-3, the J call TRBJ2-2; 12 bases are a match to TRBD2. Source: blood, taken from a patient treated with checkpoint blockade. The CDR3 here is CASKGGLAGGTGELFF. The CDR3 DNA is TGTGCCAGCAAGGGGGGACTAGCGGGTGGAACCGGGGAGCTGTTTTTT.